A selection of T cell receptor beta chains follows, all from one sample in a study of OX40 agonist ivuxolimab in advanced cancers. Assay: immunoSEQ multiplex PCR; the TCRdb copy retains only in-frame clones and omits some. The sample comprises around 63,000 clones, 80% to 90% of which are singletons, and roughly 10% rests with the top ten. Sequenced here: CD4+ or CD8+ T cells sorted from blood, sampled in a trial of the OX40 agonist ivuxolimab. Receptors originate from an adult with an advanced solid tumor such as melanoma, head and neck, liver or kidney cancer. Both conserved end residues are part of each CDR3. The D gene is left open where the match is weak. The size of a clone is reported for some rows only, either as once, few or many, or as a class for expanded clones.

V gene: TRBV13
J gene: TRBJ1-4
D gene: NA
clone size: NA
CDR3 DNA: TGTGCCAGCAGCTTAGAACGGAAAAACGAAAAACTGTTTTTT
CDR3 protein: CASSLERKNEKLFF

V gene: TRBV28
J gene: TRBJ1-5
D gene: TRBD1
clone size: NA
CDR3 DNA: TGTGCCAGCAGTATCACAGGGGGCGGAGGTCAGCCCCAGCATTTT
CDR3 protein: CASSITGGGGQPQHF

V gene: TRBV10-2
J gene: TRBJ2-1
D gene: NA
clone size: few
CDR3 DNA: TGCGCCAGCAGTGAGTCTGTCGTTGGATTCTACAATGAGCAGTTCTTC
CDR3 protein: CASSESVVGFYNEQFF

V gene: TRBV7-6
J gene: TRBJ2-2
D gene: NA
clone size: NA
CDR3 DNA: TGTGCCAGCAGCTCCCAGGGAATGGCCACCGGGGAGCTGTTTTTT
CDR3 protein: CASSSQGMATGELFF

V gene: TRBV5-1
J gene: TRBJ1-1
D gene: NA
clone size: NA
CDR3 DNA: TGCGCCAGCAGCTTGAGGGTGAACACTGAAGCTTTCTTT
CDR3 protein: CASSLRVNTEAFF

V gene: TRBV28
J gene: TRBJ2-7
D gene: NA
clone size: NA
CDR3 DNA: TGTGCCAGCAGTTTATACGGGGGATCTTCCTACGAGCAGTACTTC
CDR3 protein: CASSLYGGSSYEQYF

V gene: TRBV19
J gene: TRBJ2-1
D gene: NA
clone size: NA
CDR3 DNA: TGTGCCAGTAGAAGGGACCTCAGCTCCTACAATGAGCAGTTCTTC
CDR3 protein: CASRRDLSSYNEQFF

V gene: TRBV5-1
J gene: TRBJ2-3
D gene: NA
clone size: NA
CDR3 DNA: TGCGCCAGCCTAGAGGGGTCCCTCACAGATACGCAGTATTTT
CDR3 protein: CASLEGSLTDTQYF

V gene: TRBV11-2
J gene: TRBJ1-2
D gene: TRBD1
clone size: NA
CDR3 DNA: TGTGCCAGCAGGTCTCGCCAATCAAGACAGGGGGATAACTATGGCTACACCTTC
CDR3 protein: CASRSRQSRQGDNYGYTF

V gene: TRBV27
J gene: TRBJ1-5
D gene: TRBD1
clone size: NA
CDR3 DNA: TGTGCCAGCAGTTTACTCAGGGGGAGCAATCAGCCCCAGCATTTT
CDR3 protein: CASSLLRGSNQPQHF

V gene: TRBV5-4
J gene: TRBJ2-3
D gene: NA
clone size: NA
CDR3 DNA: TGTGCCAGCAGCTTTCCCGGGTCTCGCACAGATACGCAGTATTTT
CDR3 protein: CASSFPGSRTDTQYF

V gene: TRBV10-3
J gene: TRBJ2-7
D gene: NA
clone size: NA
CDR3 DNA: TGTGCCATCAGCGCTAGACTTGACGAGCAGTACTTC
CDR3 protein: CAISARLDEQYF

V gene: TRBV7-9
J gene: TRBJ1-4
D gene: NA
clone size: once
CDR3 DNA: TGTGCCAGCAGCTTAGGGGTTGCGGCAACTAATGAAAAACTGTTTTTT
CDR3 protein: CASSLGVAATNEKLFF

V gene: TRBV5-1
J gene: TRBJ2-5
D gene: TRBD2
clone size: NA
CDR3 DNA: TGCGCCAGCAGCAAGCAGCGGGAGCAAGAGACCCAGTACTTC
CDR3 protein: CASSKQREQETQYF

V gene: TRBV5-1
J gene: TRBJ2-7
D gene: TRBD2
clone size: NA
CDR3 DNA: TGCGCCAGCAGCCCGGGAGGATTGGAGGGAGTCGACGAGCAGTACTTC
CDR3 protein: CASSPGGLEGVDEQYF

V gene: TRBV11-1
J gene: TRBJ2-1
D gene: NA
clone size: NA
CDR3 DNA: TGTGCCAGCAGCTTAACGGGACTCAAACTCAATGAGCAGTTCTTC
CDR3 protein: CASSLTGLKLNEQFF

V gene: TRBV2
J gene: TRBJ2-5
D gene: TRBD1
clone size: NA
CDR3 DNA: TGTGCCAGCAGGTACAGGGGGCTGAAGGAATTTGAGACCCAGTACTTC
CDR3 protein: CASRYRGLKEFETQYF